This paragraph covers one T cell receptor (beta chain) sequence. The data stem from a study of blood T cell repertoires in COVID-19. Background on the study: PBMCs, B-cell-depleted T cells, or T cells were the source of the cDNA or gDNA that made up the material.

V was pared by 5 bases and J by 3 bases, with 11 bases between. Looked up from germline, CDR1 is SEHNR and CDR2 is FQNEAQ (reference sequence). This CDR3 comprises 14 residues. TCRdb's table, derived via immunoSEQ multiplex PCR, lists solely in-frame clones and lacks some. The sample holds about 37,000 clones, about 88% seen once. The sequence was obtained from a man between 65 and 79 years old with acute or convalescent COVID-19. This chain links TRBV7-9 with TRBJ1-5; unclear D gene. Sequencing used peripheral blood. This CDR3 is CASSETQVNQPQHF. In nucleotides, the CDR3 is TGTGCCAGCAGCGAGACACAAGTCAATCAGCCCCAGCATTTT.